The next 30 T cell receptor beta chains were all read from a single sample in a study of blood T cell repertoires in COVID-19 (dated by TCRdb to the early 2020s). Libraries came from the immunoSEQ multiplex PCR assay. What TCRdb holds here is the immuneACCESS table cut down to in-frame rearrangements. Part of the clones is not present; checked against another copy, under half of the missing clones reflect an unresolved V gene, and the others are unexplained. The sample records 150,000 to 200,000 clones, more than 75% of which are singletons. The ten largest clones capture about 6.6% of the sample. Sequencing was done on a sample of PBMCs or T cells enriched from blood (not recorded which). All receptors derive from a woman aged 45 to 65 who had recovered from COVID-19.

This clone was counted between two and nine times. In DNA, the CDR3 is TGCAGCGTTGCTATCGGGACAGGGGTTTGGTCACCCCTCCACTTT. This encodes CSVAIGTGVWSPLHF. The gene calls are TRBV29-1 and TRBJ1-6; 10 nucleotides line up with TRBD1. The V segment lost 4 bases and the J segment 10 bases; nucleotides outside the gene matches: 10. The CDR3 contains 15 residues. The V gene's germline CDR1 is SQVTM and CDR2 ANQGSEA.

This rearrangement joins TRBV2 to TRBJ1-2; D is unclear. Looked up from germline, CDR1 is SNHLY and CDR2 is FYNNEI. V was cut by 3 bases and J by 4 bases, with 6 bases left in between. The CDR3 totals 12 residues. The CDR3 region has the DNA TGTGCCAGCAGTGACAGTTTCTATGGCTACACCTTC. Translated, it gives CASSDSFYGYTF.

The CDR3 nucleotides are TGCGCCAGCAGCTTGTGGGACAGGTCTAATTCACCCCTCCACTTT. It specifies CASSLWDRSNSPLHF. The chain has TRBV5-1 and TRBJ1-6; 8 nucleotides agree with TRBD1. The CDR3 extends over 15 amino acids. With V trimmed by 1 base and J by 6 bases, 3 bases remained unmatched. CDR1 and CDR2 from the germline V gene are SGHRS and YFSETQ.

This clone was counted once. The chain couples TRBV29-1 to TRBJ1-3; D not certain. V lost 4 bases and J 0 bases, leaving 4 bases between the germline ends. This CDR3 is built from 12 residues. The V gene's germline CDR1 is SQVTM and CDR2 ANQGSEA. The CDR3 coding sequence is TGCAGCGTTGCCCGCTCTGGAAACACCATATATTTT. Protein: CSVARSGNTIYF.

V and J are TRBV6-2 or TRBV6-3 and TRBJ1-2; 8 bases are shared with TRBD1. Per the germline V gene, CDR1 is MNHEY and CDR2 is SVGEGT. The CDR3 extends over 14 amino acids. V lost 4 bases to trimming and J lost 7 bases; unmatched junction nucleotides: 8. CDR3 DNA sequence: TGTGCCAGCAGTTTCGCAGGGGGCCCTAGTGGCTACACCTTC. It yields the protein CASSFAGGPSGYTF.

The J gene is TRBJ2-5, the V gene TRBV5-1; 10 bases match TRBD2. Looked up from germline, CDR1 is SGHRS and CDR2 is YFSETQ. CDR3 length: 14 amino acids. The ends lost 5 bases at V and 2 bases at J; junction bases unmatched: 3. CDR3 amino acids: CASSASGGQETQYF. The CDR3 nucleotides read TGCGCCAGCAGTGCTAGCGGGGGTCAAGAGACCCAGTACTTC.

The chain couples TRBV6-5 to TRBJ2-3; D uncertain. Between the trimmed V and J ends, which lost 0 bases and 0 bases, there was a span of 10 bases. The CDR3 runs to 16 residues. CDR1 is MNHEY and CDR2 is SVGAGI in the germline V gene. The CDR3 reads CASSYSTLSSTDTQYF. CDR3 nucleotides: TGTGCCAGCAGTTACTCGACACTGTCTAGCACAGATACGCAGTATTTT.

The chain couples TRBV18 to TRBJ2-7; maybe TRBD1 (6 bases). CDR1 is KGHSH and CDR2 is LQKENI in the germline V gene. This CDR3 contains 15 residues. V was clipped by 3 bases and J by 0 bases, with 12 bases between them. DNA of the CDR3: TGTGCCAGCTCACCGGACAGACGTAGCTCCTACGAGCAGTACTTC. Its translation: CASSPDRRSSYEQYF.

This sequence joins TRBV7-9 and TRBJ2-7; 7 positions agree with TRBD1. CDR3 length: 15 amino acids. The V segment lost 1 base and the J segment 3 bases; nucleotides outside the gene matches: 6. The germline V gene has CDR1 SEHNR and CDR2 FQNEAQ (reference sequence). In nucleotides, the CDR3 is TGTGCCAGCAGCTTAGAACTGACAGGGAACTACGAGCAGTACTTC. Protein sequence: CASSLELTGNYEQYF.

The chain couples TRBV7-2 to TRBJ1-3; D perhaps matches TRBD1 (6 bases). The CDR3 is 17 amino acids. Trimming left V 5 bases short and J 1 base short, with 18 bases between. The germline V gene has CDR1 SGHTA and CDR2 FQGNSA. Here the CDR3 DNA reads TGTGCCAGCAGCCAGTCACAGGGTCACATTTCTGGAAACACCATATATTTT. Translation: CASSQSQGHISGNTIYF.

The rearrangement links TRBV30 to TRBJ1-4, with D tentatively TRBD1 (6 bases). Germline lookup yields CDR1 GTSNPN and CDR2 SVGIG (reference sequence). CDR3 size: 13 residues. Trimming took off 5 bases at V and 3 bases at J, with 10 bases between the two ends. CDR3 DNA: TGTGCCTGGGATCAGGGGTCTAATGAAAAACTGTTTTTT. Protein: CAWDQGSNEKLFF.

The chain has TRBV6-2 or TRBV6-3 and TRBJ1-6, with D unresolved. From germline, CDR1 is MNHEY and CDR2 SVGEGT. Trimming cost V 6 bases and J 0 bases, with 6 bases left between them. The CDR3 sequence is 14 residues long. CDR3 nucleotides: TGTGCCAGCAGCTTCTCCTCCTATAATTCACCCCTCCACTTT. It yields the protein CASSFSSYNSPLHF.

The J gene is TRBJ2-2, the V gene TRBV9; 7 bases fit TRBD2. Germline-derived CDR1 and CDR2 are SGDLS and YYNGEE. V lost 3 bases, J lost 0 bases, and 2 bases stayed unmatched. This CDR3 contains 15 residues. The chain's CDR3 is CASSATSSNTGELFF. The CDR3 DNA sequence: TGTGCCAGCAGCGCGACTAGCTCGAACACCGGGGAGCTGTTTTTT.

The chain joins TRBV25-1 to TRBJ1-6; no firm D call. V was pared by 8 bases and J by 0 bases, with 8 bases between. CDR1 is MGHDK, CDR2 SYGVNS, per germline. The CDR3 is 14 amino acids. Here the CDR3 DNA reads TGTGCCAGCCCAAAGAGCTCCTATAATTCACCCCTCCACTTT. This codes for CASPKSSYNSPLHF. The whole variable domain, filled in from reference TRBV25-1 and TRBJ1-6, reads EADIYQTPRYLVIGTGKKITLECSQTMGHDKMYWYQQDPGMELHLIHYSYGVNSTEKGDLSSESTVSRIRTEHFPLTLESARPSHTSQYLCASPKSSYNSPLHFGNGTRLTVT.

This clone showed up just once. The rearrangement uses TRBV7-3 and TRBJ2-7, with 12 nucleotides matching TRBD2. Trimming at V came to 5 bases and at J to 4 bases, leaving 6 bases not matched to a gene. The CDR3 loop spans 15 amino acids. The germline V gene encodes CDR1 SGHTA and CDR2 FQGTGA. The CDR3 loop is CASSTLTSGGYEQYF. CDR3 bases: TGTGCCAGCAGCACCCTGACTAGCGGGGGTTACGAGCAGTACTTC.

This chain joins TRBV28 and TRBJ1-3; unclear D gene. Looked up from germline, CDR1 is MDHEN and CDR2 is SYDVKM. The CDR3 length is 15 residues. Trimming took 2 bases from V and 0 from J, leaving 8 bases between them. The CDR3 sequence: CASSLIESSGNTIYF. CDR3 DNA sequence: TGTGCCAGCAGTTTAATAGAAAGCTCTGGAAACACCATATATTTT.

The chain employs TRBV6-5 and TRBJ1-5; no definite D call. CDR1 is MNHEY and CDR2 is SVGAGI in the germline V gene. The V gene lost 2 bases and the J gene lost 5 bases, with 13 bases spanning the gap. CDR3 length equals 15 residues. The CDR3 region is CASSYTLENDQPQHF. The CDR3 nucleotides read TGTGCCAGCAGTTACACGTTGGAGAACGATCAGCCCCAGCATTTT.

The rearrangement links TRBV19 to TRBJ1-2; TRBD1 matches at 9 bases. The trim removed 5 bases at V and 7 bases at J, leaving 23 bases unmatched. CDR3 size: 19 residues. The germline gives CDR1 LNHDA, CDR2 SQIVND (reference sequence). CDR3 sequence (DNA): TGTGCCAGTAGTCCGCAAATGAGGGGACAGGGATCCCTCCTAAGTGGCTACACCTTC. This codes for CASSPQMRGQGSLLSGYTF.

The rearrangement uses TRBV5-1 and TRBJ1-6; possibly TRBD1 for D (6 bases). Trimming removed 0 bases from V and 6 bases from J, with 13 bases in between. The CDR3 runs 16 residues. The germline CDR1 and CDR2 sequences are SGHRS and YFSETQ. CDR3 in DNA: TGCGCCAGCAGCTTGGTAGGGGACACTTCTAATTCACCCCTCCACTTT. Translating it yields CASSLVGDTSNSPLHF.

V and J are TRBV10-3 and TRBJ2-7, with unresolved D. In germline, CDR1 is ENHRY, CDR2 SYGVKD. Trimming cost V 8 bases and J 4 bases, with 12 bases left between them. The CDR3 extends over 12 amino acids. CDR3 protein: CAIARDLYEQYF. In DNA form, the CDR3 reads TGTGCCATCGCCCGTGACTTGTACGAGCAGTACTTC.

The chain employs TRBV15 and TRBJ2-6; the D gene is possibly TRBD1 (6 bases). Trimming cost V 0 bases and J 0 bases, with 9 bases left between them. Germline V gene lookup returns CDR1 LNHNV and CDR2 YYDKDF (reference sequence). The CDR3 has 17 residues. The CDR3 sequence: CATSRDWGLSGANVLTF. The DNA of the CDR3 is TGTGCCACCAGCAGAGATTGGGGGCTCTCTGGGGCCAACGTCCTGACTTTC.

The CDR3 DNA is TGTGCCAGCAGCTTAGTCTGGCGGGGGGGCTCCTACGAGCAGTACTTC. It is translated as CASSLVWRGGSYEQYF. The rearrangement uses TRBV7-2 and TRBJ2-7; 9 bases agree with TRBD2. This CDR3 region has 16 residues. V lost 1 base, J lost 0 bases, and 4 bases stayed unmatched. The V gene's germline CDR1 is SGHTA and CDR2 FQGNSA.

The CDR3 protein is CASSRNTIGANTGELFF. The CDR3 bases are TGTGCCAGCAGTCGAAACACAATAGGGGCGAACACCGGGGAGCTGTTTTTT. The chain employs TRBV7-3 and TRBJ2-2; TRBD1 is a possible D gene (5 bases). This CDR3 region has 17 residues. Trimming pared 6 bases from V and 0 bases from J, leaving 17 bases between. The V gene's germline CDR1 is SGHTA and CDR2 FQGTGA.

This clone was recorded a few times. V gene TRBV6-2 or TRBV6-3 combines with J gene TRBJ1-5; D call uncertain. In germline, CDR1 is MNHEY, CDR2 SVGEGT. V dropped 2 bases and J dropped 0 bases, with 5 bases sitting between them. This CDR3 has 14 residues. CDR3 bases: TGTGCCAGCAGTTACAGCGGTAGCAATCAGCCCCAGCATTTT. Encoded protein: CASSYSGSNQPQHF.

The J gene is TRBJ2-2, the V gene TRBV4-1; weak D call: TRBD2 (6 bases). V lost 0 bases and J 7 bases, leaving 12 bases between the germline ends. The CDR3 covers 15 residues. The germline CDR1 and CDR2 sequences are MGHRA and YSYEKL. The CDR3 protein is CASSQERGIHGELFF. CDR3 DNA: TGCGCCAGCAGCCAAGAACGGGGGATCCACGGGGAGCTGTTTTTT.

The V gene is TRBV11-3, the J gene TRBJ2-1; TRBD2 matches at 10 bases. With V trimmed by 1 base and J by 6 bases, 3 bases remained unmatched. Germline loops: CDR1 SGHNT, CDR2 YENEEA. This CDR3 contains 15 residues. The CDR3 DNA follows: TGTGCCAGCAGCTTAGGGGCTAGCGGGGGCAATGAGCAGTTCTTC. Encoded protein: CASSLGASGGNEQFF.

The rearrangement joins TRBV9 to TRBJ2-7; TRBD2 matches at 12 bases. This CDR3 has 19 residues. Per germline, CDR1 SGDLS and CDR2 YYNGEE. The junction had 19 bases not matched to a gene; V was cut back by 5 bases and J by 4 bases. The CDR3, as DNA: TGTGCCAGCAGTGAGGCTAGCGGGGGGGCCGGGTTTAGGAGTTACGAGCAGTACTTC. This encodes CASSEASGGAGFRSYEQYF.

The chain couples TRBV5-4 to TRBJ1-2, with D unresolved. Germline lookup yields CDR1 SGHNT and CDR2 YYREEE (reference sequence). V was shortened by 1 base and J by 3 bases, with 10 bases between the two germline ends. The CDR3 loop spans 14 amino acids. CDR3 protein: CASSLSLVDYGYTF. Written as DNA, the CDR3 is TGTGCCAGCAGCTTGTCTTTGGTAGACTATGGCTACACCTTC.

The CDR3 region has the DNA TGTGCCAGCAGCTTGAGGGGACAGGGGTTCGCCGGGGAGCTGTTTTTT. Protein: CASSLRGQGFAGELFF. The genes are TRBV7-2 and TRBJ2-2, with TRBD1 matching over 10 bases. The germline V gene encodes CDR1 SGHTA and CDR2 FQGNSA. The CDR3 has 16 amino acids. The V segment lost 3 bases and the J segment 6 bases; nucleotides outside the gene matches: 7.

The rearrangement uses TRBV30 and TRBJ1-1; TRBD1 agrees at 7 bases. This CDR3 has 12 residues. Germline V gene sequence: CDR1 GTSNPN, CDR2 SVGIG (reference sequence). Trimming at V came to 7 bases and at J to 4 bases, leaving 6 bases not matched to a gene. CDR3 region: CALTGSTTEAFF. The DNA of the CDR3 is TGTGCCTTGACAGGGTCTACCACTGAAGCTTTCTTT.